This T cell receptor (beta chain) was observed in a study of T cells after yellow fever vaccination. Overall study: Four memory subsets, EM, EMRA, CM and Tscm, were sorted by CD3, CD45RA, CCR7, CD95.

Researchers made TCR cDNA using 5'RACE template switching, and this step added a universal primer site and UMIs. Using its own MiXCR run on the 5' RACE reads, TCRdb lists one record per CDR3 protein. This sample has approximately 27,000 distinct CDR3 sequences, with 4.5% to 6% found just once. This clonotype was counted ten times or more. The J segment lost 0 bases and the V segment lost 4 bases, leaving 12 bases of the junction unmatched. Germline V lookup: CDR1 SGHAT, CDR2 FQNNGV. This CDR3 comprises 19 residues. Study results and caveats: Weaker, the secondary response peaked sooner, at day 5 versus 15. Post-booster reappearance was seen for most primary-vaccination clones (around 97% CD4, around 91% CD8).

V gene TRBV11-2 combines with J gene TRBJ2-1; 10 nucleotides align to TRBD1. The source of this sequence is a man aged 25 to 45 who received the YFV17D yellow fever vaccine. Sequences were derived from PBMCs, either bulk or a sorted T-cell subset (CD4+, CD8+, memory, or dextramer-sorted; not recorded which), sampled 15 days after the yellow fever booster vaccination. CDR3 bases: TGTGCCAGCAGCTCTCCAGGGGACAGGGGTTCTTACTCCTACAATGAGCAGTTCTTC. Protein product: CASSSPGDRGSYSYNEQFF.